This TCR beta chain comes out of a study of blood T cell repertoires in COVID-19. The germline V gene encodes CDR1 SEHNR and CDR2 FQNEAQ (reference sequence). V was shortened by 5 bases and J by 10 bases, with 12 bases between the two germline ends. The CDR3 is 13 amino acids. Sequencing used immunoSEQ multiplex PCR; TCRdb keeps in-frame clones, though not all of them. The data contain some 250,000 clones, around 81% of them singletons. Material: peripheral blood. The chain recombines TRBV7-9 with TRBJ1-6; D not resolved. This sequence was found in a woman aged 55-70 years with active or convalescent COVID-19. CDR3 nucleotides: TGTGCCAGCAGCCCCCCGGCGGAATCACCCCTCCACTTT. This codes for CASSPPAESPLHF.